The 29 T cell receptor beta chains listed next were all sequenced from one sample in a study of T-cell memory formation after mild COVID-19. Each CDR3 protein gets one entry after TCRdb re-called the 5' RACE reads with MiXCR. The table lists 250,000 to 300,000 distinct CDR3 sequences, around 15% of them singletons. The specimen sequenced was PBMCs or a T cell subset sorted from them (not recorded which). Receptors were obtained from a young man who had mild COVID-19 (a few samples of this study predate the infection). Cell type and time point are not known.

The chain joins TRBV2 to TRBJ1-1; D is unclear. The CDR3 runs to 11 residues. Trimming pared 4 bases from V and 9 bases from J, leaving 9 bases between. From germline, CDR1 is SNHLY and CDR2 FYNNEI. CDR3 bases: TGTGCCAGCAGTGCCGGCCGTCAAGCTTTCTTT. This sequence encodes CASSAGRQAFF.

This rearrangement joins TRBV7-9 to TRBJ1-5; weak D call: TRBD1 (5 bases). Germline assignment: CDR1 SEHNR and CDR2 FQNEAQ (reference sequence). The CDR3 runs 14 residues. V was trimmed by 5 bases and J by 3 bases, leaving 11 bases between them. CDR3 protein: CASSQGRINQPQHF. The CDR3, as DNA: TGTGCCAGCAGCCAGGGACGGATCAATCAGCCCCAGCATTTT.

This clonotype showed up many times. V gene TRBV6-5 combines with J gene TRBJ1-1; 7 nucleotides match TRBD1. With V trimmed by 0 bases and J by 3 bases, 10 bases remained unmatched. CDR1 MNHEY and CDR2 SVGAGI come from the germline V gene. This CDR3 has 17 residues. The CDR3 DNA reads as TGTGCCAGCAGTTACTCGGGCCCCCAGGGGGTATACACTGAAGCTTTCTTT. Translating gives CASSYSGPQGVYTEAFF.

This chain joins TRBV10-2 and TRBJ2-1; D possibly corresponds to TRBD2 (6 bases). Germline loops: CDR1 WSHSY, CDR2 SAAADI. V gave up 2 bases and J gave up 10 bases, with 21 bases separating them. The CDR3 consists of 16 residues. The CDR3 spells CASSEKGGTGLTEQFF. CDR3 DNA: TGCGCCAGCAGTGAGAAAGGCGGGACTGGCCTCACCGAGCAGTTCTTC.

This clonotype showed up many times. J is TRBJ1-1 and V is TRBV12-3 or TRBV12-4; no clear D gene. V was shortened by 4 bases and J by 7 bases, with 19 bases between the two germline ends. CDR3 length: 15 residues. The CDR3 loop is CASSSIFSFGIEAFF. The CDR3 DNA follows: TGTGCCAGCAGTTCAATATTTAGTTTTGGGATTGAAGCTTTCTTT.

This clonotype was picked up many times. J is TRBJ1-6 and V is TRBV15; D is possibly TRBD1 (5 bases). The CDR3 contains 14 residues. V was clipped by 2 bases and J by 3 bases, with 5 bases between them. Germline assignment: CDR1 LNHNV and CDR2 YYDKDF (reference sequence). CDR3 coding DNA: TGTGCCACCAGCAGACAGGGCTATAATTCACCCCTCCACTTT. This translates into CATSRQGYNSPLHF.

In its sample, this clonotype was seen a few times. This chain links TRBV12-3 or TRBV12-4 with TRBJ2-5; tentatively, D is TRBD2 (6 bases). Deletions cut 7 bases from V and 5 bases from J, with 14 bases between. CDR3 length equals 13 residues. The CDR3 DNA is TGTGCCAGCAATACACGGGGGTATGAGACCCAGTACTTC. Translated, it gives CASNTRGYETQYF.

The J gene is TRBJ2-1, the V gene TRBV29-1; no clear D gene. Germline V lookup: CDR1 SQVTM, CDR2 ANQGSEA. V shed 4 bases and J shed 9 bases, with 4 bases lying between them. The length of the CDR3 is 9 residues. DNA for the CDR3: TGCAGCGTTGCTGGTGAGCAGTTCTTC. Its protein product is CSVAGEQFF.

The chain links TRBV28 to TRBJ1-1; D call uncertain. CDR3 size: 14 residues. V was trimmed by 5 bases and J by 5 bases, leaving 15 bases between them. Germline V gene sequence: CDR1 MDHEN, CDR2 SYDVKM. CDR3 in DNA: TGTGCCAGCAGTCCTTGGGCCTTAGGGACTGAAGCTTTCTTT. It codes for CASSPWALGTEAFF.

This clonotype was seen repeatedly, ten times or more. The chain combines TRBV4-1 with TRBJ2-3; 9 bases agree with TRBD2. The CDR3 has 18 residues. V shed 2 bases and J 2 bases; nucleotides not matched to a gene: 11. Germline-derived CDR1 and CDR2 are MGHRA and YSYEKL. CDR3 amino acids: CASSQLPGLASTTDTQYF. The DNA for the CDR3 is TGCGCCAGCAGCCAACTTCCGGGACTAGCATCCACCACAGATACGCAGTATTTT.

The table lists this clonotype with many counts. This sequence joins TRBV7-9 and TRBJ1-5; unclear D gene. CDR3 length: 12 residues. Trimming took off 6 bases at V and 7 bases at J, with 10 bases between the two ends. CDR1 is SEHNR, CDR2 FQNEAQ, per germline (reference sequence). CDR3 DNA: TGTGCCAGCAGTCCATCGGGGCAGCCCCAGCATTTT. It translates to CASSPSGQPQHF.

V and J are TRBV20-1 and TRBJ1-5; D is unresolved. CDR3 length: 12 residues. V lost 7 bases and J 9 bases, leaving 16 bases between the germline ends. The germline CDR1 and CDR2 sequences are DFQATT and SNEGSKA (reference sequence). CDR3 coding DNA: TGCAGTGTTCCGGACCGGGCAGGGCCCCAGCATTTT. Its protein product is CSVPDRAGPQHF.

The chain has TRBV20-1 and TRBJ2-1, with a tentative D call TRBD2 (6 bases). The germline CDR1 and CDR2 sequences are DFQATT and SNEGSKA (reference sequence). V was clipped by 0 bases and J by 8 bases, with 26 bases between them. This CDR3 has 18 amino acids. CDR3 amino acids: CSAREIIGRPSVVDEQFF. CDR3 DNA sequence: TGCAGTGCTAGAGAAATCATCGGGAGACCGTCCGTTGTCGATGAGCAGTTCTTC.

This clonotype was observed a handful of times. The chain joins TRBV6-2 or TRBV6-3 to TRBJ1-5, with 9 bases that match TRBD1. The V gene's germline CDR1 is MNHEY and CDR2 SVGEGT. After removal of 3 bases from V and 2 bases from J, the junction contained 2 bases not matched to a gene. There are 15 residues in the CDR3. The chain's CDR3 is CASSYWDRGNQPQHF. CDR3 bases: TGTGCCAGCAGTTATTGGGACAGGGGCAATCAGCCCCAGCATTTT.

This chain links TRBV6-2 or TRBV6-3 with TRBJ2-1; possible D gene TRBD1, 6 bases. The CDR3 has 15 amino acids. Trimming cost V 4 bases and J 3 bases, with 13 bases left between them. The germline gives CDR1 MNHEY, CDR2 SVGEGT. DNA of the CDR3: TGTGCCAGCAGTTGGACAGATATACGCTACAATGAGCAGTTCTTC. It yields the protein CASSWTDIRYNEQFF.

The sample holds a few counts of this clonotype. The CDR3 loop is CASSLVGRGGPSDTQYF. As DNA, the CDR3 is TGTGCCAGCAGCTTAGTCGGGCGGGGGGGCCCCTCAGATACGCAGTATTTT. The chain is built from TRBV7-8 and TRBJ2-3; 9 nucleotides align to TRBD2. This CDR3 spans 17 amino acids. Germline CDR1 SGHVS, CDR2 FQNEAQ. The junction had 9 bases not matched to a gene; V was cut back by 1 base and J by 4 bases.

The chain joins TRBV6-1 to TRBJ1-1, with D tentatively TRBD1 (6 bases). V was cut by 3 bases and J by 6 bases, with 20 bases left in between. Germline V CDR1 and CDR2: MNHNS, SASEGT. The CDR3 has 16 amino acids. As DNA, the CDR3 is TGTGCCAGCAGTGACAGGGGTCCCCCCATTGTTTCTGAAGCTTTCTTT. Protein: CASSDRGPPIVSEAFF.

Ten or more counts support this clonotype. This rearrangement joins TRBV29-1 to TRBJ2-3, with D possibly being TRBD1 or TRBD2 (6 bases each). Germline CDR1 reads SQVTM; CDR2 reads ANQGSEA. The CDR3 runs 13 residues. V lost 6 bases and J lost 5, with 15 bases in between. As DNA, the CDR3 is TGCAGCGTGGGGGGCCCCCTTGGAGATACGCAGTATTTT. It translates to CSVGGPLGDTQYF.

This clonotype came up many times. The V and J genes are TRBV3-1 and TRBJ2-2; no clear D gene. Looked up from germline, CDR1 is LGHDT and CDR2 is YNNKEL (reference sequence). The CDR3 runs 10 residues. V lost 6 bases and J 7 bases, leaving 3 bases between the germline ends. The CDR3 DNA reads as TGTGCCAGCAGTGGCGGGGAGCTGTTTTTT. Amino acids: CASSGGELFF.

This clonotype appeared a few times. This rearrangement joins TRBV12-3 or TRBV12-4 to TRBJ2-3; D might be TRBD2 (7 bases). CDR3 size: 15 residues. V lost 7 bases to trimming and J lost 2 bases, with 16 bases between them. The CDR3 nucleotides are TGTGCCAGCATCCTCCGGGGGGCCTACACAGATACGCAGTATTTT. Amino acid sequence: CASILRGAYTDTQYF.

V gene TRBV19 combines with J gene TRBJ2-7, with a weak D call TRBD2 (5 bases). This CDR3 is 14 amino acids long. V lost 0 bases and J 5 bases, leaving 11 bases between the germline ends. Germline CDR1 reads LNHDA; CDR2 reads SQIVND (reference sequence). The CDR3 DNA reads TGTGCCAGTAGTATAGAGGGATCGGGGAACGAGCAGTACTTC. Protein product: CASSIEGSGNEQYF.

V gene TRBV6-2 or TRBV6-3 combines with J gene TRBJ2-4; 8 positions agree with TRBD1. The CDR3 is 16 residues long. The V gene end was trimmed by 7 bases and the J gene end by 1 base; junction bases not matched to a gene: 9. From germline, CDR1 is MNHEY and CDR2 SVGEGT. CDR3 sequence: CASIPRGPAAKNIQYF. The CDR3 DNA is TGTGCCAGCATTCCCAGGGGGCCGGCGGCCAAAAACATTCAGTACTTC.

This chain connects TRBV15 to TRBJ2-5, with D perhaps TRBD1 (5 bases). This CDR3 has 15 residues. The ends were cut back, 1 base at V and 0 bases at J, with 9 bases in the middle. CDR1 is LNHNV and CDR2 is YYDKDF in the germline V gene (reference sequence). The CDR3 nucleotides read TGTGCCACCAGCAGAGTGGGGCAGTACCAAGAGACCCAGTACTTC. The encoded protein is CATSRVGQYQETQYF.

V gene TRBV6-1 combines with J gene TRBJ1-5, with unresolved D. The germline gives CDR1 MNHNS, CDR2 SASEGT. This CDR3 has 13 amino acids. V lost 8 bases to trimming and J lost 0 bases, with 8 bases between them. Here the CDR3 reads CASGRNSNQPQHF. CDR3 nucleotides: TGTGCCAGCGGGAGAAATAGCAATCAGCCCCAGCATTTT.

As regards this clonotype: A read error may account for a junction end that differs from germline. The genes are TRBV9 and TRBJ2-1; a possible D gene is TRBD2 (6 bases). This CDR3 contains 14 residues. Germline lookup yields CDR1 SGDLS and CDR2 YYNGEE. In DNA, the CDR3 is TGTGCCAGCAGCGTAGGACTAGATTACAATGAGCATTTCTTC. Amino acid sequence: CASSVGLDYNEHFF.

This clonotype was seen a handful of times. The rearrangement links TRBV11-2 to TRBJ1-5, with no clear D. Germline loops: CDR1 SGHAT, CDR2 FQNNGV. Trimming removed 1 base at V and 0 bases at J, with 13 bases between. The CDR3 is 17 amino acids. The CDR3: CASSLGGVLDSNQPQHF. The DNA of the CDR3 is TGTGCCAGCAGCTTAGGCGGGGTCTTGGATAGCAATCAGCCCCAGCATTTT.

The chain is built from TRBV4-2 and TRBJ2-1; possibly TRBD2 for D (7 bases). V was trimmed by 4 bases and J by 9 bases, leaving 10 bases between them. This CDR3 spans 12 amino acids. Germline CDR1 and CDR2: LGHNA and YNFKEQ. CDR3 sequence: CASSPGGREQFF. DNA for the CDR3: TGTGCCAGCAGCCCGGGGGGCCGTGAGCAGTTCTTC.

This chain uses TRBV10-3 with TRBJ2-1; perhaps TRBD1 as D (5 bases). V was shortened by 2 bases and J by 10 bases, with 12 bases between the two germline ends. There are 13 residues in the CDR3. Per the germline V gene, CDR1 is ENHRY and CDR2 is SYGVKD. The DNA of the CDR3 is TGTGCCATCAGTGAGAATCTCCGGACAGAGCAGTTCTTC. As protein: CAISENLRTEQFF.

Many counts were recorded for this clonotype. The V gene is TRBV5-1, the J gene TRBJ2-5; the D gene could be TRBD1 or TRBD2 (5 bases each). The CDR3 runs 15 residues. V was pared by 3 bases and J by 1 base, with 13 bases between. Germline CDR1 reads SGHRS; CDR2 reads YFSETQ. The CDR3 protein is CASSSVVGGQETQYF. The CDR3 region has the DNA TGCGCCAGCAGCTCGGTGGTTGGGGGCCAAGAGACCCAGTACTTC.